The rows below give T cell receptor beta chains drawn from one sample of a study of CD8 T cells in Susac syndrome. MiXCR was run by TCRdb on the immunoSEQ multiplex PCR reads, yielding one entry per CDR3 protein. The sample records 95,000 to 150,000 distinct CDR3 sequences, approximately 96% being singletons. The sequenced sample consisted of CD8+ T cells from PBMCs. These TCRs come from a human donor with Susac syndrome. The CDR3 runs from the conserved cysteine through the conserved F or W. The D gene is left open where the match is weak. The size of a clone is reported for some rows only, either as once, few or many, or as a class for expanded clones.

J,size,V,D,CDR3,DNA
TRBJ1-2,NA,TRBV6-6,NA,CASGLGGPDYGYTF,TGTGCCAGCGGACTGGGGGGGCCTGACTATGGCTACACCTTC
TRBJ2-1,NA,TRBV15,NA,CATSRDLGGLWNEQFF,TGTGCCACCAGCAGAGATTTAGGGGGGCTCTGGAATGAGCAGTTCTTC
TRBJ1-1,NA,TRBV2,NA,CASSEGKMNTEAFF,TGTGCCAGCAGTGAGGGGAAGATGAACACTGAAGCTTTCTTT
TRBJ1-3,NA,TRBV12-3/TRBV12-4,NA,CASSPPGGRRNTIYF,TGTGCCAGCAGCCCCCCGGGCGGCCGGAGAAACACCATATATTTT
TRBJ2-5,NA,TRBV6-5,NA,CASSYVSGETQYF,TGTGCCAGCAGTTATGTGAGTGGAGAGACCCAGTACTTC
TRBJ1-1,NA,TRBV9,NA,CASSAGTSTEAFF,TGTGCCAGCAGCGCGGGGACGAGCACTGAAGCTTTCTTT
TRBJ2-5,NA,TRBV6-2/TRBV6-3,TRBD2,CASSLFSGRAGETQYF,TGTGCCAGCAGTCTCTTTAGCGGGAGGGCCGGAGAGACCCAGTACTTC
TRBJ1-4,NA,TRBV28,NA,CASSFEGVNEKLFF,TGTGCCAGCAGTTTTGAGGGAGTAAATGAAAAACTGTTTTTT
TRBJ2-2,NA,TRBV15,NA,CATSEGVPDTGELFF,TGTGCCACCAGCGAGGGGGTCCCTGACACCGGGGAGCTGTTTTTT
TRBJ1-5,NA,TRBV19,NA,CASSIAQGTDQPQHF,TGTGCCAGTAGTATTGCCCAGGGGACGGATCAGCCCCAGCATTTT
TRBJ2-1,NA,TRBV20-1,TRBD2,CSARVPGLAGVYNEQFF,TGCAGTGCTAGAGTTCCGGGACTAGCGGGAGTATACAATGAGCAGTTCTTC
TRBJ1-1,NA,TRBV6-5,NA,CASSRERVTEAFF,TGTGCCAGCAGTCGGGAACGGGTGACTGAAGCTTTCTTT
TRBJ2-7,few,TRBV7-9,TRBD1,CASSLRDRGTYEQYF,TGTGCCAGCAGTTTACGGGACAGGGGAACCTACGAGCAGTACTTC
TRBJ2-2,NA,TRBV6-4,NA,CASSDRESPGERFF,TGTGCCAGCAGTGACCGGGAGAGTCCCGGGGAGCGGTTTTTT
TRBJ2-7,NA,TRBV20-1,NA,CSAADSYEQYF,TGCAGTGCCGCCGACTCCTACGAGCAGTACTTC
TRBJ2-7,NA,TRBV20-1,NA,CSARPLRAASREQYF,TGCAGTGCTAGACCCCTAAGGGCGGCCTCCCGCGAGCAGTACTTC
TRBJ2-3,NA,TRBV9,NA,CASSVGAGVSTDTQYF,TGTGCCAGCAGCGTAGGAGCAGGGGTGAGCACAGATACGCAGTATTTT
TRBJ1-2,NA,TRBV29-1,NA,CSVVWRITNYGYTF,TGCAGCGTTGTATGGAGGATTACTAACTATGGCTACACCTTC
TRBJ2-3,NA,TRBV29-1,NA,CSVRGRGDTQYF,TGCAGCGTAAGGGGGAGAGGAGATACGCAGTATTTT
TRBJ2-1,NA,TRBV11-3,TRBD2,CASSSLAGGRNEQFF,TGTGCCAGCAGCTCTCTAGCGGGAGGGCGGAATGAGCAGTTCTTC
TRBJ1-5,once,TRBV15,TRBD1,CATSRGGGGGNQPQHF,TGTGCCACCAGCAGAGGGGGAGGGGGCGGCAATCAGCCCCAGCATTTT
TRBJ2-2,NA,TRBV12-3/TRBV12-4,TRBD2,CASRDISSGGLNTGELFF,TGTGCCAGCCGCGACATTAGTAGCGGGGGCCTTAACACCGGGGAGCTGTTTTTT
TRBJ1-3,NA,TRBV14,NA,CASSQSGAGNTIYF,TGTGCCAGCAGCCAGTCAGGGGCCGGAAACACCATATATTTT
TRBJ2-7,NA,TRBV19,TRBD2,CASSSPLDEGGSGEQYF,TGTGCCAGTAGTAGTCCGCTCGATGAGGGCGGGAGTGGCGAGCAGTACTTC
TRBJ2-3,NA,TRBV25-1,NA,CASRGTDTQYF,TGTGCCAGCAGAGGCACAGATACGCAGTATTTT
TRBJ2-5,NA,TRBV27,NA,CASSLYQGPQETQYF,TGTGCCAGCAGTTTATATCAGGGACCCCAAGAGACCCAGTACTTC
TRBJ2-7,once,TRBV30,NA,CAWSVGQYEQYF,TGTGCCTGGAGTGTGGGGCAGTACGAGCAGTACTTC
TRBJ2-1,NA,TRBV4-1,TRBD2,CASSQSGRAGNEQFF,TGCGCCAGCAGCCAAAGCGGGAGGGCCGGGAATGAGCAGTTCTTC
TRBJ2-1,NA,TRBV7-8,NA,CASSSPRPRDYNEQFF,TGTGCCAGCAGCTCCCCACGTCCCAGGGATTACAATGAGCAGTTCTTC
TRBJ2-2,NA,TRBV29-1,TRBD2,CSVRGAGDTGELFF,TGCAGCGTTAGGGGAGCGGGAGACACCGGGGAGCTGTTTTTT
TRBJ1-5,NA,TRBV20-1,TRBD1,CSARDYPGQGANQPQHF,TGCAGTGCTAGAGATTACCCGGGACAGGGAGCTAATCAGCCCCAGCATTTT
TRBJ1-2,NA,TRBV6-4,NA,CASSEGPSYGYTF,TGTGCCAGCAGTGAAGGGCCGAGCTATGGCTACACCTTC
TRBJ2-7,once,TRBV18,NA,CASSPRAVSYEQYF,TGTGCCAGCTCACCGCGGGCAGTCTCCTACGAGCAGTACTTC
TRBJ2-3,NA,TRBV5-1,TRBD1,CASSSAGQGVVDTQYF,TGCGCCAGCAGCTCAGCAGGACAGGGGGTGGTAGATACGCAGTATTTT
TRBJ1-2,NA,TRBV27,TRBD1,CASSPSTGTVNYGYTF,TGTGCCAGCAGTCCATCGACCGGGACAGTGAACTATGGCTACACCTTC
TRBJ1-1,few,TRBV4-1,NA,CASSQTGSTEAFF,TGCGCCAGCAGCCAAACAGGGAGCACTGAAGCTTTCTTT
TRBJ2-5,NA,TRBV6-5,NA,CASSYSGGHETQYF,TGTGCCAGCAGTTACTCGGGGGGGCACGAGACCCAGTACTTC
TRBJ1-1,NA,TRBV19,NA,CASSIARTEAFF,TGTGCCAGTAGTATTGCTAGAACTGAAGCTTTCTTT
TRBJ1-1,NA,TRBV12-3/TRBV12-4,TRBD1,CASSSALAGGTEAFF,TGTGCCAGCAGTTCCGCGTTGGCAGGGGGCACTGAAGCTTTCTTT
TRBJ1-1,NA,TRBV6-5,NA,CASSYSDRGWTEAFF,TGTGCCAGCAGTTACTCGGATAGGGGATGGACTGAAGCTTTCTTT
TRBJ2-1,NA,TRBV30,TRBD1,CAWSPGQHNEQFF,TGTGCCTGGAGCCCGGGACAGCACAATGAGCAGTTCTTC
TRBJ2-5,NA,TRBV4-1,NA,CASSPRWGETQYF,TGCGCCAGCAGCCCGAGGTGGGGGGAGACCCAGTACTTC
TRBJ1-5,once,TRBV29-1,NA,CSVAGANQPQHF,TGCAGCGTTGCAGGAGCGAATCAGCCCCAGCATTTT
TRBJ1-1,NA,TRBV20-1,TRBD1,CSARGQLNTEAFF,TGCAGTGCTAGGGGACAGCTGAACACTGAAGCTTTCTTT
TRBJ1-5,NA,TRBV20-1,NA,CSAFQGIYSNQPQHF,TGCAGTGCGTTCCAGGGGATTTATAGCAATCAGCCCCAGCATTTT
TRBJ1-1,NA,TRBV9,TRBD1,CASSNDREGYTEAFF,TGTGCCAGCAGCAACGACAGGGAAGGGTACACTGAAGCTTTCTTT
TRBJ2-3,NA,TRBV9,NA,CASSSSGGRGTDTQYF,TGTGCCAGCAGCTCTAGTGGGGGGCGCGGCACAGATACGCAGTATTTT
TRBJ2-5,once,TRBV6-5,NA,CASSYRRGEETQYF,TGTGCCAGCAGTTACAGGCGGGGAGAAGAGACCCAGTACTTC
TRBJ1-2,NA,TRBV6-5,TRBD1,CASSYSAGGELYGYTF,TGTGCCAGCAGTTACAGTGCAGGGGGAGAACTCTATGGCTACACCTTC
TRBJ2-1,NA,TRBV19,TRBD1,CASSMQTGANEQFF,TGTGCCAGTAGTATGCAGACAGGGGCAAATGAGCAGTTCTTC
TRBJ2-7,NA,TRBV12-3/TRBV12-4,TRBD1,CASSLTGGRDEQYF,TGTGCCAGCAGTCTGACAGGGGGCAGGGACGAGCAGTACTTC
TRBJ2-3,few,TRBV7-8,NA,CASSLVGSTDTQYF,TGTGCCAGCAGCTTAGTTGGGAGCACAGATACGCAGTATTTT